What follows are 4 T cell receptor beta chains derived from one specimen sequenced in a study of T cell responses to AZD1222 COVID-19 vaccine. Some clones are missing from TCRdb's copy, which holds only in-frame ones; the method was immunoSEQ multiplex PCR. The data contain around 130,000 clones, under 95% of them singletons. Here the sequenced sample was peripheral blood, taken on day 0 of AZD1222 vaccination. The origin of the receptors is an adult in good health.

The chain has TRBV2 and TRBJ2-3; 7 positions agree with TRBD2. Germline-derived CDR1 and CDR2 are SNHLY and FYNNEI. V trimming: 3 bases; J trimming: 0 bases; junction bases outside the gene matches: 3. This CDR3 comprises 15 residues. CDR3 nucleotides: TGTGCCAGCAGTGACAGCGGGGTTAGCACAGATACGCAGTATTTT. This sequence encodes CASSDSGVSTDTQYF.

The CDR3 nucleotides are TGTGCCAGCAGTATCCTGAGGGGGGTCAATCAGCCCCAGCATTTT. It codes for CASSILRGVNQPQHF. The chain uses TRBV6-5 and TRBJ1-5, with D perhaps matching TRBD1 (6 bases). The CDR3 spans 15 residues. The germline V gene has CDR1 MNHEY and CDR2 SVGAGI. The germline V and J ends were trimmed by 5 bases and 3 bases, with 14 bases remaining between them.

The chain carries TRBV9 and TRBJ2-1; D not resolved. Germline V lookup: CDR1 SGDLS, CDR2 YYNGEE. This CDR3 is built from 14 residues. V lost 0 bases and J lost 6, with 10 bases in between. In nucleotides, the CDR3 is TGTGCCAGCAGCGTAGCGACGAGAGGCAATGAGCAGTTCTTC. The encoded protein is CASSVATRGNEQFF.

The CDR3 spells CASSLAAGQETQYF. CDR3 sequence (DNA): TGTGCCAGCAGCTTGGCCGCAGGCCAAGAGACCCAGTACTTC. V usage is TRBV5-4 and J usage is TRBJ2-5; D gene unclear. Trimming stripped 0 bases from V and 1 base from J, with 7 bases between. This CDR3 spans 14 amino acids. Germline loops: CDR1 SGHNT, CDR2 YYREEE (reference sequence).